This note documents a single T cell receptor (beta chain) sequence. Its antigen is unknown. This specimen comes from a study of cytomegalovirus exposure and HLA in healthy donors. Background on the study: The study placed less than 90% of its 350 to 400 genotyped donors in the Caucasian-associated ancestry cluster. Points from the study as a whole: Rare sequences made up most TCRs, while some public TCRs were found in many donors. Reportedly, cytomegalovirus status was diagnosed with high sensitivity and specificity.

Looked up from germline, CDR1 is LGHNA and CDR2 is YSLEER. The CDR3 is 14 residues long. Trimming removed 5 bases from V and 3 bases from J, with 14 bases in between. Vbeta (60) and Jbeta (13) primers were used in the PCR. TCRdb's table, derived via immunoSEQ multiplex PCR, lists solely in-frame clones and lacks some. In the table there are roughly 200,000 clones, 79% of which are singletons. The origin of this receptor is a woman aged 25-40 years in good health and CMV-seropositive. This chain uses TRBV4-3 with TRBJ2-7; D uncertain. What was sequenced was PBMCs. CDR3 sequence: CASSVHLVNYEQYF. The CDR3 nucleotides read TGCGCCAGCAGCGTCCACCTAGTAAACTACGAGCAGTACTTC.